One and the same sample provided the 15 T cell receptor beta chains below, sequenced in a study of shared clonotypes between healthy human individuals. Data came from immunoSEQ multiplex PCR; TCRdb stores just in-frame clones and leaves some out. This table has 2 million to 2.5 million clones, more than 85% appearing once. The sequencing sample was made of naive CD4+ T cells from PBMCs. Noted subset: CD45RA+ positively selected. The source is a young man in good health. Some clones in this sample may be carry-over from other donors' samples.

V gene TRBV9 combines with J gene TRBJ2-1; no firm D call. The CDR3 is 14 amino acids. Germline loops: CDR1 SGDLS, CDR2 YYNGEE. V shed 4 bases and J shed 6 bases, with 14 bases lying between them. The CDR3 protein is CASSPAGVRNEQFF. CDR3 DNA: TGTGCCAGCAGCCCAGCCGGCGTTCGCAATGAGCAGTTCTTC.

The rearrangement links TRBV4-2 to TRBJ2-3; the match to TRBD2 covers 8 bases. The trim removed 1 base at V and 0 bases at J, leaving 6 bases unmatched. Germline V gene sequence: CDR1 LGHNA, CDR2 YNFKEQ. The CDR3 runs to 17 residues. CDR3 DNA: TGTGCCAGCAGCCAAGGCCGTAGCGGGACGAGCACAGATACGCAGTATTTT. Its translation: CASSQGRSGTSTDTQYF.

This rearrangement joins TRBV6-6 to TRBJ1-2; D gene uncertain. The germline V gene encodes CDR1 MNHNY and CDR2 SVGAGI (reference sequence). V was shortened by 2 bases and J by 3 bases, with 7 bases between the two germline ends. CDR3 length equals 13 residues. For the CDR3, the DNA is TGTGCCAGCAGTTACGCCGCCGACTATGGCTACACCTTC. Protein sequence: CASSYAADYGYTF.

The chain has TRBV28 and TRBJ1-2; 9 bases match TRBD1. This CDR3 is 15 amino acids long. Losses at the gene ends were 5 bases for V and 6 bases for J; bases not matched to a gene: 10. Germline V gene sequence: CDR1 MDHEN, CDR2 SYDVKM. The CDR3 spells CASSPLGQGQDGYTF. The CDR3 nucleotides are TGTGCCAGCAGTCCACTAGGACAGGGGCAGGATGGCTACACCTTC.

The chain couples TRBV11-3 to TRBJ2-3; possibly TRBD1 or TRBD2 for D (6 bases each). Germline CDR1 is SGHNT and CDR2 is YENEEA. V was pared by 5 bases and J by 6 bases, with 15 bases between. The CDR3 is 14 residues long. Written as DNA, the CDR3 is TGTGCCAGCAGCCCCGCCGGGGGCGTGGATACGCAGTATTTT. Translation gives CASSPAGGVDTQYF.

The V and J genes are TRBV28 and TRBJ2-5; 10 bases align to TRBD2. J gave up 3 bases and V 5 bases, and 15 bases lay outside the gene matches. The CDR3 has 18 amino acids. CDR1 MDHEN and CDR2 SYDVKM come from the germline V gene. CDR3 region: CASSPGSTSGKPKETQYF. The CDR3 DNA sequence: TGTGCCAGCAGTCCGGGGAGTACTAGCGGGAAGCCTAAAGAGACCCAGTACTTC.

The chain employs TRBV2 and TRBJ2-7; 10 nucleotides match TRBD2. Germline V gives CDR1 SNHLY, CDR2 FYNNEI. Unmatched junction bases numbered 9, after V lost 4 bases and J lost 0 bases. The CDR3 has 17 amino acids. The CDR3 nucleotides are TGTGCCAGCAGTGGAACTAGGACTAGCGGCCTCTCCTACGAGCAGTACTTC. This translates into CASSGTRTSGLSYEQYF.

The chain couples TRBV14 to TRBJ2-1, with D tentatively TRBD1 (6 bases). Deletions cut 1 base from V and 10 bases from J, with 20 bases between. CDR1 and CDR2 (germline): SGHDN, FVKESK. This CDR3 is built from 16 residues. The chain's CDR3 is CASSQVAGTSPLEQFF. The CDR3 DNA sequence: TGTGCCAGCAGCCAAGTAGCCGGGACAAGCCCGTTGGAGCAGTTCTTC.

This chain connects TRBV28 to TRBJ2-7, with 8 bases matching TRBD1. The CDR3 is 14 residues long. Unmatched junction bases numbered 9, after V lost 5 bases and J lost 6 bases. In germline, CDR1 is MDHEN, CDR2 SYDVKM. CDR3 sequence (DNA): TGTGCCAGCAGTCCCGGGACAGGATCATCCGAGCAGTACTTC. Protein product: CASSPGTGSSEQYF.

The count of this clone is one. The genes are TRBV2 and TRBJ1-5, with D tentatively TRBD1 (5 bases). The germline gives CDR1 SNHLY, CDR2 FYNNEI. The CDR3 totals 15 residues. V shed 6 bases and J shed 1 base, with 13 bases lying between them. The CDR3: CASRRGRESNQPQHF. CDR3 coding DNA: TGTGCCAGCAGGCGGGGCAGGGAGAGCAATCAGCCCCAGCATTTT.

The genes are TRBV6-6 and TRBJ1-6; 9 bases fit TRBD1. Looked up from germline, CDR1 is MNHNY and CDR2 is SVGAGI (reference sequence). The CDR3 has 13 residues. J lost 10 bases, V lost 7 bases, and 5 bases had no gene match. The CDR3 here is CASTTTGGSPLHF. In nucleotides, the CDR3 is TGTGCCAGCACCACGACAGGGGGGTCACCCCTCCACTTT.

CDR3 loop: CASSLLRTGADTQYF. The CDR3 DNA follows: TGCGCCAGCAGCTTGTTGCGGACAGGGGCAGATACGCAGTATTTT. The chain uses TRBV5-1 and TRBJ2-3, with TRBD1 matching over 9 bases. V lost 1 base and J lost 4; bases outside the gene matches: 4. Germline lookup yields CDR1 SGHRS and CDR2 YFSETQ. The CDR3 is 15 amino acids.

CDR3 bases: TGCGCCAGCAGCCGGGACAGGTACCAATACGAGCAGTACTTC. Amino acids: CASSRDRYQYEQYF. The gene calls are TRBV4-1 and TRBJ2-7, with 8 positions matching TRBD1. Looked up from germline, CDR1 is MGHRA and CDR2 is YSYEKL. The V and J ends lost 4 bases and 4 bases, in that order; junction bases with no gene match: 6. The CDR3 is 14 amino acids.

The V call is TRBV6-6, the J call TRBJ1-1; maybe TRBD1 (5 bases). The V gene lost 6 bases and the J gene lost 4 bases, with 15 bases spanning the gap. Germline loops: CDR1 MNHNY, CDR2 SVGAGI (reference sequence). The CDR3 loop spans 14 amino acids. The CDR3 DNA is TGTGCCAGCAGGGAAAGGGGTTACGCCACTGAAGCTTTCTTT. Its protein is CASRERGYATEAFF.

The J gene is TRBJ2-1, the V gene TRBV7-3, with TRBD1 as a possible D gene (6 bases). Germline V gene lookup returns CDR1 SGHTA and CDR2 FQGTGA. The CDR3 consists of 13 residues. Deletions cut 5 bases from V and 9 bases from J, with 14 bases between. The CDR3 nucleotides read TGTGCCAGCAGCCCGCAAACAGGGATTGAGCAGTTCTTC. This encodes CASSPQTGIEQFF.